This is a list of T cell receptor beta chains from one sample in a study of graft-versus-host responses after intestinal transplantation. Here immunoSEQ multiplex PCR was the method, and the copy in TCRdb shows in-frame clones only, minus some. Of roughly 56,000 clones listed, about 90% were seen once; the top ten hold approximately 2.9%. The sequencing used PBMCs, collected approximately four months after intestinal transplantation. Receptors were obtained from a human patient who received an intestinal transplant, so some T cells may come from the graft donor. Each CDR3 is given with its conserved first and last residue.

v_call	j_call	cdr3_aa
TRBV5-1	TRBJ1-2	CASSSTGDNYGYTF
TRBV30	TRBJ1-1	CAWSYGVALNTEAFF
TRBV4-1	TRBJ2-1	CASSQNRGPSYNEQFF
TRBV29-1	TRBJ2-3	CSVGRGQGSDTQYF
TRBV2	TRBJ2-7	CASSLQGGEQYF
TRBV4-1	TRBJ2-7	CASSPRDRGRGEQYF
TRBV19	TRBJ2-1	CASRVGNQNNEQFF
TRBV7-2	TRBJ2-7	CASTEGLYSSYEQYF
TRBV6-6	TRBJ2-1	CASLGSGPEGIEQFF
TRBV5-1	TRBJ2-7	CASSLAGSSGYEQYF
TRBV4-1	TRBJ2-1	CASSLRTSGSYNEQFF
TRBV5-3	TRBJ2-7	CARSPTRRSPYEQYF
TRBV5-1	TRBJ1-6	CASSLGGRTHSPLHF
TRBV27	TRBJ1-2	CASSSPSGGYTF
TRBV10-2	TRBJ2-7	CASSVVRTRYEQYF
TRBV28	TRBJ2-7	CASRSLGNEQYF
TRBV4-1	NA	CASSHNYEQYF
TRBV11-3	TRBJ2-5	CASSLGQGPQETQYF
TRBV11-1	TRBJ2-7	CASSLWDKSSYEQYF
TRBV5-1	TRBJ1-2	CASSLVPGDYGYTF
TRBV18	TRBJ1-1	CASSLHIDSGGTEAFF
TRBV9	TRBJ2-5	CASSPLGTAGGETQYF
TRBV5-4	TRBJ2-7	CASSLGTYEQYF
TRBV11-2	TRBJ2-7	CASSPMTVYEQYF
TRBV30	TRBJ2-7	CAWGTLRTRHSWEQYF
TRBV7-9	TRBJ1-2	CASSPIPYGYTF
TRBV29-1	TRBJ2-3	CSVEPSRYSTDTQYF
TRBV6-5	TRBJ1-6	CASSYRGRSYNSPLHF
TRBV7-8	TRBJ2-3	CASSQMTGKVTDTQYF
TRBV7-9	TRBJ2-3	CASSLEVSTDTQYF
TRBV7-2	TRBJ2-5	CASSDRAGGQETQYF